The present T cell receptor beta chain was sequenced within a study of blood T cell repertoires in COVID-19. Turning to the study itself: The origin of the acute and convalescent COVID-19 samples was the United States, Italy and Spain. PBMCs, B-cell-depleted T cells, or T cells were the source of the cDNA or gDNA that made up the material.

Germline V lookup: CDR1 SNHLY, CDR2 FYNNEI. J gave up 4 bases and V 1 base, and 2 bases lay outside the gene matches. The CDR3 is 16 residues long. As handled by the study authors: Reference gene primers were amplified, and this amplification served to estimate nucleated cell counts. Sequenced by immunoSEQ multiplex PCR; TCRdb stores in-frame clones only, minus some. That table supplies the V and J calls and clone size; D and trimming were determined from the DNA. The data show roughly 160,000 clones, approximately 90% seen once. The clonotype was recovered from a man between 60 and 75 years old with acute or convalescent COVID-19. The rearrangement joins TRBV2 to TRBJ1-6; 9 positions agree with TRBD1. The source material was peripheral blood. CDR3 in DNA: TGTGCCAGCAGTGAAGGGGGGACAGGGTATAATTCACCCCTCCACTTT. This encodes CASSEGGTGYNSPLHF.